The 16 T cell receptor beta chains below come from one sample, sequenced in a study of tumor and adjacent non-tumor tissue in lung cancer. This sample's RNA came from whole unsorted tissue. TCRbeta libraries were built with three rounds of nested PCR, modified from ARM-PCR. One entry per CDR3 protein results from TCRdb running MiXCR on the multiplex PCR reads. The top ten clones hold 13% of a sample with over 60,000 distinct CDR3 sequences, 75% to 90% of them seen once. Specimen: lung tumor tissue. These receptor sequences come from a woman aged 50 to 65 with non-small cell lung cancer.

Concerning this clonotype: The germline gene is not matched at one end of the junction; a read error may be the cause. V usage is TRBV7-9 and J usage is TRBJ2-6, with 7 positions matching TRBD1. The CDR3 sequence is 16 residues long. From germline, CDR1 is SEHNR and CDR2 FQNEAQ (reference sequence). The CDR3 reads CASGPGQDSGANVLNF. The CDR3 nucleotides read TGTGCCAGCGGCCCCGGACAGGACTCTGGGGCCAACGTCCTGAATTTC.

Comment on this clonotype: The junction shows a germline mismatch at one end, possibly a read error. The chain employs TRBV20-1 and TRBJ1-5, with a tentative D call TRBD1 (5 bases). The CDR3 is 14 amino acids. The germline V gene encodes CDR1 DFQATT and CDR2 SNEGSKA (reference sequence). CDR3 amino acids: CSVENGGFNQPQRF. The CDR3 DNA is TGCAGTGTTGAGAATGGGGGATTCAATCAGCCCCAGCGTTTT.

This clonotype has at least ten counts. This chain joins TRBV6-1 and TRBJ2-4, with a weak D call TRBD2 (7 bases). Trimming took off 5 bases at V and 6 bases at J, with 17 bases between the two ends. The CDR3 is made up of 15 amino acids. Germline V gene lookup returns CDR1 MNHNS and CDR2 SASEGT. The CDR3 DNA reads as TGTGCCAGCAGTTCGGGTACAGGGAGGGGAAACATTCAGTACTTC. Translation gives CASSSGTGRGNIQYF.

With respect to this clonotype: This CDR3 fails to terminate in the conserved phenylalanine or tryptophan, so it likely reflects a read error. The chain carries TRBV12-3 or TRBV12-4 and TRBJ1-2; D is unresolved. The CDR3 runs to 13 residues. Trimming removed 9 bases at V and 4 bases at J, with 15 bases between. For the CDR3, the DNA is TGTGCCAGGAGCCACAGCCGTTTCTATGGCTACACCCTC. Residues: CARSHSRFYGYTL.

As concerns this clonotype: The CDR3 carries no conserved terminal phenylalanine or tryptophan, so it likely arises from a read error. The chain couples TRBV6-1 to TRBJ2-7; D is possibly TRBD1 (6 bases). V was shortened by 4 bases and J by 3 bases, with 16 bases between the two germline ends. Per the germline V gene, CDR1 is MNHNS and CDR2 is SASEGT. The CDR3 is 15 amino acids. The DNA for the CDR3 is TGTGCCAGCAGTGTGACTCGGGACACTCTCTACGAGCAGTACTCA. It is translated as CASSVTRDTLYEQYS.

The chain uses TRBV7-8 and TRBJ2-5; the D gene could be TRBD1 or TRBD2 (5 bases each). The CDR3 length is 15 residues. Germline loops: CDR1 SGHVS, CDR2 FQNEAQ. The DNA of the CDR3 is TGTGTCAGTAGCTCAGGGCGAGGGATCGGGGAGACCCAGTACTTC. This codes for CVSSSGRGIGETQYF.

To note about this clonotype: Its ends do not fully match the called genes, so a read error is possible. V usage is TRBV20-1 and J usage is TRBJ2-7, with D perhaps matching TRBD2 (5 bases). Germline V gives CDR1 DFQATT, CDR2 SNEGSKA (reference sequence). This CDR3 region has 14 residues. CDR3 sequence: CSARVEGPNYEQYF. CDR3 nucleotide sequence: TGCAGTGCTAGAGTAGAGGGTCCCAACTACGAGCAGTATTTC.

The rearrangement uses TRBV6-1 and TRBJ2-1; the D gene is possibly TRBD1 (5 bases). Germline loops: CDR1 MNHNS, CDR2 SASEGT. Trimming took off 7 bases at V and 8 bases at J, with 24 bases between the two ends. This CDR3 spans 16 amino acids. The DNA for the CDR3 is TGTGCCAGCAAGAGTCTAACAGGCCCCTTTGTGGATGAGCAGTTCTTC. Translated: CASKSLTGPFVDEQFF.

This clonotype was seen only once. Just one base apart from a much larger clone, this may be a read error. V gene TRBV18 combines with J gene TRBJ2-2, with D maybe TRBD1 (6 bases). Germline CDR1 KGHSH, CDR2 LQKENI. The CDR3 length is 15 residues. The V and J ends lost 7 bases and 7 bases respectively, with 19 bases between them. The CDR3: CASFRGQISIGELFF. The CDR3 DNA reads as TGTGCCAGCTTCCGTGGACAGATAAGCATCGGGGAGCTGTTTTTT. The whole variable domain, filled in from reference TRBV18 and TRBJ2-2, reads NAGVMQNPRHLVRRRGQEARLRCSPMKGHSHVYWYRQLPEEGLKFMVYLQKENIIDESGMPKERFSAEFPKEGPSILRIQQVVRGDSAAYFCASFRGQISIGELFFGEGSRLTVL.

Concerning this clonotype itself: One end of the junction is discordant with germline, which a read error may explain. The V gene is TRBV6-1, the J gene TRBJ1-1, with TRBD1 matching over 9 bases. CDR3 length equals 13 residues. The germline V gene encodes CDR1 MNHNS and CDR2 SASEGT. CDR3 sequence: CDSRDRDRTKAFF. The CDR3 DNA is TGTGACAGCAGGGACAGGGATCGCACTAAAGCTTTCTTT.

By share, this clonotype counts as medium-sized. The gene calls are TRBV20-1 and TRBJ1-6, with 9 bases identical to TRBD1. CDR1 is DFQATT, CDR2 SNEGSKA, per germline (reference sequence). The CDR3 length is 15 residues. V lost 5 bases, J lost 2 bases, and 4 bases stayed unmatched. CDR3 bases: TGCAGTGCTCACCGGGACAGGGCCTATAATTCACCCCTCCACTTT. As protein: CSAHRDRAYNSPLHF.

This clonotype was seen just once. At one of its ends the junction is not consistent with the germline gene, which may arise from a read error. This chain connects TRBV5-6 to TRBJ2-7; possibly TRBD1 for D (6 bases). CDR3 length equals 14 residues. Germline CDR1 and CDR2: SGHDT and YYEEEE. CDR3 in amino acids: CSSSLSGTSVEQYF. For the CDR3, the DNA is TGTTCCAGCAGCTTGAGTGGGACAAGCGTCGAGCAGTACTTC.

Regarding this clonotype: A junction boundary mismatches the germline segment, possibly from a read error. V usage is TRBV24-1 and J usage is TRBJ2-1; D uncertain. The germline V gene encodes CDR1 KGHDR and CDR2 SFDVKD. The CDR3 length is 16 residues. Here the CDR3 reads CATSRASRRSYNEQFF. For the CDR3, the DNA is TGTGCTACCAGTAGGGCCAGCCGCAGATCCTACAATGAGCAGTTCTTC.

As concerns this clonotype: The CDR3 end shows no conserved phenylalanine or tryptophan, and so a read error is likely. Because the CDR3's place on the DNA is in doubt, the DNA is left out and the CDR3 is given as listed by TCRdb. This chain joins TRBV20-1 and TRBJ1-1. Germline V gives CDR1 DFQATT, CDR2 SNEGSKA (reference sequence). The CDR3 length equals 15 residues, ends included. This CDR3 is CSARGLERSDTEVFL.

This clonotype has just one count. In this CDR3 the conserved last residue, phenylalanine or tryptophan, is missing, so a read error is likely. V usage is TRBV20-1 and J usage is TRBJ2-7; D is perhaps TRBD2 (7 bases). Germline assignment: CDR1 DFQATT and CDR2 SNEGSKA (reference sequence). Trimming cost V 4 bases and J 1 base, with 20 bases left between them. CDR3 size: 16 residues. CDR3 loop: CSAKGTSGKESYEQYI. The CDR3 bases are TGCAGTGCTAAGGGGACAAGCGGGAAGGAATCCTACGAGCAGTACATC.

For this clonotype: A much larger clone sits a single nucleotide away, making a read error possible. The V gene is TRBV20-1, the J gene TRBJ2-3; 7 bases line up with TRBD2. CDR3 size: 14 residues. Germline-derived CDR1 and CDR2 are DFQATT and SNEGSKA (reference sequence). The CDR3 loop reads CNAVGGLVLDTHYF. DNA of the CDR3: TGCAATGCGGTAGGCGGACTAGTTCTAGATACGCATTATTTT.